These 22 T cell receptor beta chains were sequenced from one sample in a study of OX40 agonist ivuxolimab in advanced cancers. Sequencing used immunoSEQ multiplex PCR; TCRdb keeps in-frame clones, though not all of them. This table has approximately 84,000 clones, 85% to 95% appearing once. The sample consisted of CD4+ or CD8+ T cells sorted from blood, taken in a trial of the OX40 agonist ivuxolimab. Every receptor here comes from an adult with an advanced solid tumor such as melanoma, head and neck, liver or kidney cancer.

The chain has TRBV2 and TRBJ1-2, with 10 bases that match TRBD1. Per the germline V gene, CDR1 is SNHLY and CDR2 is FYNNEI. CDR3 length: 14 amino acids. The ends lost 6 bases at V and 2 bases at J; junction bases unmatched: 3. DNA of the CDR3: TGTGCCAGCAGCCCGGGACAGGGGAACTATGGCTACACCTTC. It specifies CASSPGQGNYGYTF.

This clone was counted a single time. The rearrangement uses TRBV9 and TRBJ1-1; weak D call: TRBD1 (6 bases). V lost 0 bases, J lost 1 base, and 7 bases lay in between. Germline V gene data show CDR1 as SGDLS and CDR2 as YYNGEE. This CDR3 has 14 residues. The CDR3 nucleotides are TGTGCCAGCAGCGTAGGGGGGCAGAACACTGAAGCTTTCTTT. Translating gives CASSVGGQNTEAFF.

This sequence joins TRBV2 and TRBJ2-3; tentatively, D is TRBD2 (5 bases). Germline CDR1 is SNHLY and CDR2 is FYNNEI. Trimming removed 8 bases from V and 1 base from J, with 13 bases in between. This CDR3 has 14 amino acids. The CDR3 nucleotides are TGTGCCAGCTCCCCCGGGCGGGGCACAGATACGCAGTATTTT. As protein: CASSPGRGTDTQYF.

CDR3 nucleotide sequence: TGCAGCGTTGATAGAGGTAAGGCGGACAATGAGCAGTTCTTC. It encodes CSVDRGKADNEQFF. V and J are TRBV29-1 and TRBJ2-1; D remains unclear. The germline V and J ends were trimmed by 3 bases and 5 bases, with 14 bases remaining between them. The CDR3 spans 14 residues. Germline lookup yields CDR1 SQVTM and CDR2 ANQGSEA.

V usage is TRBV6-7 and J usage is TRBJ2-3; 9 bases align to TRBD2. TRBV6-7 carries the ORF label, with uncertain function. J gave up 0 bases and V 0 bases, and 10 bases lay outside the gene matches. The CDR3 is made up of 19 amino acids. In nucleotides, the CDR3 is TGTGCCAGCAGTTACTCGTTGTCTAGCGGGAAGACTAGCACAGATACGCAGTATTTT. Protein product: CASSYSLSSGKTSTDTQYF.

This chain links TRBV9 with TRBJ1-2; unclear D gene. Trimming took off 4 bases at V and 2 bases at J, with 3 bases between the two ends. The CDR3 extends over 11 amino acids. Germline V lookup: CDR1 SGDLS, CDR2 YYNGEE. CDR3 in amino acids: CASSQNYGYTF. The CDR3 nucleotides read TGTGCCAGCAGCCAGAACTATGGCTACACCTTC.

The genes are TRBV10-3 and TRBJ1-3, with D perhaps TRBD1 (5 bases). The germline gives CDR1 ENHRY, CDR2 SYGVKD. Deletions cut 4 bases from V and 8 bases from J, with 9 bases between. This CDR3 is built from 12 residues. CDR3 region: CAISGTRDTIYF. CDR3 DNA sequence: TGTGCCATCAGTGGTACCAGGGACACCATATATTTT.

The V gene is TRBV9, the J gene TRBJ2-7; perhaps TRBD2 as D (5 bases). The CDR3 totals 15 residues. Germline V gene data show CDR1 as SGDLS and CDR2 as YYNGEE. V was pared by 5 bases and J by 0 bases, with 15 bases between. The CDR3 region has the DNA TGTGCCAGCAGTTCTAGCAGTACGTCCTCCTACGAGCAGTACTTC. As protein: CASSSSSTSSYEQYF.

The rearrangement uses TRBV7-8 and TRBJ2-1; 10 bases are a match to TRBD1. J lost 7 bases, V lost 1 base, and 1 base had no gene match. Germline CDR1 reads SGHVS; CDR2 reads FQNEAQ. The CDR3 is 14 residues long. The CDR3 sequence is CASSLGTGGNEQFF. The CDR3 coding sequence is TGTGCCAGCAGCTTAGGGACAGGGGGGAATGAGCAGTTCTTC.

CDR3 loop: CASSFDSLYTEAFF. DNA of the CDR3: TGTGCCAGCAGTTTTGACAGTTTGTACACTGAAGCTTTCTTT. The V call is TRBV6-6, the J call TRBJ1-1; D might be TRBD1 (5 bases). Germline V gene lookup returns CDR1 MNHNY and CDR2 SVGAGI (reference sequence). V lost 4 bases to trimming and J lost 3 bases, with 12 bases between them. The CDR3 covers 14 residues.

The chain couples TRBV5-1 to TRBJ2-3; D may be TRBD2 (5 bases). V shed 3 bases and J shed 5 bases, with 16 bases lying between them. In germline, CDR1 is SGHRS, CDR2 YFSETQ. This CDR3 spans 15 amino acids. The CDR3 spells CASSYLDPEGDTQYF. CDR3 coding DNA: TGCGCCAGCAGCTACCTGGACCCCGAGGGAGATACGCAGTATTTT.

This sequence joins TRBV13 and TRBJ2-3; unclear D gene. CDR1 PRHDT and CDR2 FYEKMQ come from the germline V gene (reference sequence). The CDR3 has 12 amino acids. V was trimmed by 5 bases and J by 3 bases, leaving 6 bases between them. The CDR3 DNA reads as TGTGCCAGCAGCCCCGATACAGATACGCAGTATTTT. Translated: CASSPDTDTQYF. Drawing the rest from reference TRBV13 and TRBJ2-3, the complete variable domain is AAGVIQSPRHLIKEKRETATLKCYPIPRHDTVYWYQQGPGQDPQFLISFYEKMQSDKGSIPDRFSAQQFSDYHSELNMSSLELGDSALYFCASSPDTDTQYFGPGTRLTVL.

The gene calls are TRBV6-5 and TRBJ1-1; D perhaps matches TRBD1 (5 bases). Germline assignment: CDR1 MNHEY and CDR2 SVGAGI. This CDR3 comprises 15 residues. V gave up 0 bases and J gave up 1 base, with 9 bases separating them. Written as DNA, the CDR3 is TGTGCCAGCAGTTACTCGGCAGGGTGGAACACTGAAGCTTTCTTT. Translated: CASSYSAGWNTEAFF.

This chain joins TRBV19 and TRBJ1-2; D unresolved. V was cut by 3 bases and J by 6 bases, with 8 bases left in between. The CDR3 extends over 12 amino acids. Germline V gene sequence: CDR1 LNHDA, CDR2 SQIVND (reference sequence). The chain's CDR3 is CASSIQGNGYTF. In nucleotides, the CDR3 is TGTGCCAGTAGTATCCAAGGGAATGGCTACACCTTC. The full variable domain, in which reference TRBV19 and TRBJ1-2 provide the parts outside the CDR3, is DGGITQSPKYLFRKEGQNVTLSCEQNLNHDAMYWYRQDPGQGLRLIYYSQIVNDFQKGDIAEGYSVSREKKESFPLTVTSAQKNPTAFYLCASSIQGNGYTFGSGTRLTVV.

The CDR3 loop reads CASSSPSTGRGGYTF. The CDR3 coding sequence is TGTGCCAGCAGTTCCCCGTCGACAGGGAGAGGAGGCTACACCTTC. V gene TRBV27 combines with J gene TRBJ1-2; 7 nucleotides align to TRBD1. CDR3 length equals 15 residues. V trimming: 4 bases; J trimming: 8 bases; junction bases outside the gene matches: 13. CDR1 and CDR2 (germline): MNHEY, SMNVEV (reference sequence).

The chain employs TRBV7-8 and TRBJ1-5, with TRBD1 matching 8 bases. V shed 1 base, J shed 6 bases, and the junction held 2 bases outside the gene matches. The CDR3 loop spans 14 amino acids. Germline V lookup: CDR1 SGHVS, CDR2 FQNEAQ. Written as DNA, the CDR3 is TGTGCCAGCAGCTTAGGGACAGGGTTTCAGCCCCAGCATTTT. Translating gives CASSLGTGFQPQHF.

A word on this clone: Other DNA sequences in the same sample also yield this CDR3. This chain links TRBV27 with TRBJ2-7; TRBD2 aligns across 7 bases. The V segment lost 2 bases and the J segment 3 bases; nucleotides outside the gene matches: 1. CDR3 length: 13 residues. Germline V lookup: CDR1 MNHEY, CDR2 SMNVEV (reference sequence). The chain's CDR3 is CASSLGGGYEQYF. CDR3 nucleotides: TGTGCCAGCAGTTTAGGCGGGGGCTACGAGCAGTACTTC.

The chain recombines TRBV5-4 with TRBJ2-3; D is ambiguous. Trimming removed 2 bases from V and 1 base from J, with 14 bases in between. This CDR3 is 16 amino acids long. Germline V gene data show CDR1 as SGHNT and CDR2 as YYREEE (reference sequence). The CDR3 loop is CASSFWSTQRTDTQYF. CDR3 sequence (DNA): TGTGCCAGCAGCTTTTGGTCGACTCAGCGCACAGATACGCAGTATTTT.

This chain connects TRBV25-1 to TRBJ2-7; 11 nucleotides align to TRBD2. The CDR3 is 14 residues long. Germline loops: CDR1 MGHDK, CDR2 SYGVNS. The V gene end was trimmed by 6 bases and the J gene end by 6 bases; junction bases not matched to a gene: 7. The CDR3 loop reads CASSETSGTGEQYF. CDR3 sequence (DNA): TGTGCCAGCAGCGAGACTAGCGGGACCGGCGAGCAGTACTTC.

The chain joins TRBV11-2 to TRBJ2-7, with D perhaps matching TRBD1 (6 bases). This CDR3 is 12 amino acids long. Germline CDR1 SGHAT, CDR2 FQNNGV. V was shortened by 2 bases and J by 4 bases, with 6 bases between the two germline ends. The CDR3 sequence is CASSLTGYEQYF. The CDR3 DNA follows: TGTGCCAGCAGCTTAACAGGGTACGAGCAGTACTTC. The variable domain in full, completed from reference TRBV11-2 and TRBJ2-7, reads EAGVAQSPRYKIIEKRQSVAFWCNPISGHATLYWYQQILGQGPKLLIQFQNNGVVDDSQLPKDRFSAERLKGVDSTLKIQPAKLEDSAVYLCASSLTGYEQYFGPGTRLTVT.

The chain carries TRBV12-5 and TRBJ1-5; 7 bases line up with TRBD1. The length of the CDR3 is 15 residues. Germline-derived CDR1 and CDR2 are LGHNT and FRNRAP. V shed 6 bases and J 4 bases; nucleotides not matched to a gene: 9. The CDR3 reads CASGAGTAPNQPQHF. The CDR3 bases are TGTGCTAGTGGGGCCGGGACAGCACCGAATCAGCCCCAGCATTTT.

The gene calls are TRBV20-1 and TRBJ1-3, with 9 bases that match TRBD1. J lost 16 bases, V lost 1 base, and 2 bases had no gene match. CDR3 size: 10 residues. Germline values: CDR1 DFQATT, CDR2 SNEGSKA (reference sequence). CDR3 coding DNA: TGCAGTGCTAGAGGGGACAGGGTTTATTTT. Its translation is CSARGDRVYF.